This T cell receptor beta chain was recorded in a study of OX40 agonist ivuxolimab in advanced cancers. Study-wide findings and caveats: At 0.1 to 3.0 mg/kg and by week 6, clonal expansion occurred in CD4+ and CD8+ blood T cells.

Germline loops: CDR1 SEHNR, CDR2 FQNEAQ (reference sequence). There are 15 residues in the CDR3. The junction had 8 bases not matched to a gene; V was cut back by 4 bases and J by 7 bases. Method: immunoSEQ multiplex PCR; TCRdb's copy keeps in-frame clones and lacks some. The sample contains about 73,000 clones, approximately 91% of which appear only once. In regard to this clone: Its target is unknown.

The sample here was CD4+ or CD8+ T cells sorted from blood, taken in a trial of the OX40 agonist ivuxolimab. The clonotype originates from an adult with an advanced solid tumor such as melanoma, head and neck, liver or kidney cancer. V is TRBV7-9 and J is TRBJ2-7; 12 nucleotides align to TRBD1. CDR3 coding DNA: TGTGCCAGCAGCTCGCCGGGACAGGGGGCGATGGAGCAGTACTTC. It specifies CASSSPGQGAMEQYF. Combining the CDR3 with reference TRBV7-9 and TRBJ2-7 gives the whole variable domain DTGVSQNPRHKITKRGQNVTFRCDPISEHNRLYWYRQTLGQGPEFLTYFQNEAQLEKSRLLSDRFSAERPKGSFSTLEIQRTEQGDSAMYLCASSSPGQGAMEQYFGPGTRLTVT.